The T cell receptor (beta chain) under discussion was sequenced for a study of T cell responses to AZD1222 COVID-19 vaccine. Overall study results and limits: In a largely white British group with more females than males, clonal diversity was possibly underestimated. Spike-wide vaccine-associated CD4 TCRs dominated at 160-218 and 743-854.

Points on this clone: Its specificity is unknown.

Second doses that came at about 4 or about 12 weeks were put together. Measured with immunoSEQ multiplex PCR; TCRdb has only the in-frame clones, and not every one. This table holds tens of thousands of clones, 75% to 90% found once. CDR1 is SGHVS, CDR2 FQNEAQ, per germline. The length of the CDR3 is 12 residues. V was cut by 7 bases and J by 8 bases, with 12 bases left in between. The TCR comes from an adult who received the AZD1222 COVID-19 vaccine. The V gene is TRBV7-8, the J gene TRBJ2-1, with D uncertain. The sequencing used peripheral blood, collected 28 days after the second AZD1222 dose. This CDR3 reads CASIGLGYEQFF. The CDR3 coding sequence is TGTGCCAGCATCGGCCTCGGATATGAGCAGTTCTTC.